This T cell receptor beta chain originates from a study of T cells in Graves' hyperthyroidism and ophthalmopathy. Study-level background: At the time of initial diagnosis and before any treatment, peripheral blood was collected.

Lactation, pregnancy, other autoimmune disease or uncontrolled infection led to exclusion of patients. The CDR3 totals 13 residues. The V gene lost 1 base and the J gene lost 9 bases, with 7 bases spanning the gap. Per germline, CDR1 SGHDN and CDR2 FVKESK. TCR beta CDR3 regions were amplified from RNA. First-round RT-PCR targeting the TCR CDR3 was performed with the HTBI primer set. TCRdb fed the multiplex PCR reads into MiXCR, producing one record per CDR3 protein. The table lists around 600,000 distinct CDR3 sequences, 14% of them singletons. As for this clonotype: Antigen unknown.

Broader study findings: Blood shared most expanded thyroid clonotypes above 0.001. For ophthalmopathy, model prediction preceded onset by a median about 6.4 months.

The sample consisted of blood. The gene calls are TRBV14 and TRBJ1-6, with D unclear. This receptor was taken from a woman aged 18 to 35 with Graves' ophthalmopathy. This CDR3 reads CASSQVGSSPLHF. In DNA, the CDR3 is TGTGCCAGCAGCCAAGTCGGGTCTTCACCCCTCCACTTT.